This is a list of T cell receptor beta chains from one sample in a study of STAT5B mutations in CD4+ large granular lymphocyte leukemia. The protocol was immunoSEQ multiplex PCR, while the TCRdb copy is restricted to in-frame clones and leaves out a portion. The top ten hold roughly 2% of the sample, which has 30,000 or so clones, more than 75% seen once. Material: CD4+ T cells from blood buffy coats. The origin of the receptors is a human donor in good health. The CDR3 runs from the conserved cysteine through the conserved F or W. A D gene is named only where the DNA matches it firmly.

v_call d_call cdr3_aa
TRBV15 TRBD1 CATSSDRGRFETQYF
TRBV5-1 . CASSAAVGGYTF
TRBV7-2 TRBD2 CASSFRTSGSGTDTQYF
TRBV7-9 TRBD1 CASSSGQGATAEAFF
TRBV7-2 TRBD1 CASSPGTGPYEQYF
TRBV4-3 . CASSPGQGLNSPLHF
TRBV6-1 TRBD1 CASSDRTGGNYGYTF
TRBV6-5 . CAPRPLYEQYF
TRBV4-3 . CASSQEGGTYGYTF
TRBV9 . CASSPGQVNEKLFF
TRBV19 . CASTLDYNRVHEQYF
TRBV6-5 TRBD1 CASSPRDRGIDTQYF
TRBV18 . CASSPTGPGETQYF
TRBV18 . CASSRLDYEQYF
TRBV11-2 TRBD2 CASSPRTSGAWNEQFF
TRBV7-9 . CASSPGGAYSGNTIYF
TRBV23-1 TRBD1 CASSQSSWTGGRDTEAFF
TRBV2 TRBD2 CASRHGGGYEQYF
TRBV5-1 . CASSLSLPTWGHEQYF
TRBV29-1 . CSAGGGISGNTIYF
TRBV5-1 . CASSFDLDLGYNEQFF
TRBV28 . CASRGGGAHEQYF
TRBV6-6 . CASSPRGPYGYTF
TRBV9 . CASSAQPNSEQYF
TRBV9 TRBD2 CASNWGTSGGTLNTGELFF
TRBV29-1 TRBD2 CSVEGAGEETQYF
TRBV5-1 TRBD1 CASSLWDRGYEQYF
TRBV28 TRBD2 CASSLYSGREETQYF
TRBV10-3 . CAISERQDSEQYF
TRBV9 . CASSGSSIGLGETQYF
TRBV7-2 TRBD2 CASSPSRTSANTQYF
TRBV19 . CASSIGGNTEAFF
TRBV5-6 . CASSPPQGVNYGYTF
TRBV30 TRBD2 CAWPVREGLEQYF
TRBV5-1 TRBD2 CASSLGGTSGQETQYF
TRBV20-1 . CSADVSGEQFF
TRBV9 TRBD2 CASSVGVGGAYEQYF
TRBV9 . CASSVGNWAGSGYTF
TRBV6-5 . CASSWGGASTGELFF
TRBV18 . CASSQGITRTEQYF